This T cell receptor beta chain is from a study of identical twins. Template switching created a universal primer site, and the cDNA included unique molecular identifiers. Each CDR3 protein gets one entry after TCRdb re-called the 5' RACE reads with MiXCR. The sample has approximately 210,000 distinct CDR3 sequences, about 16% seen once. Germline CDR1 and CDR2: SGHDN and FVKESK. V lost 4 bases and J 3 bases, leaving 13 bases between the germline ends. The CDR3 length is 16 residues. This sample also belongs to another study, concerning T cells expressing NK-cell markers. That work states: Among the experiments, several used an anti-gamma-delta TCR antibody to restrict sorting to alpha-beta TCR T cells. Several of the donors carried dominant NKG2C+ clonotypes that took up about 1.0-7.0% of their CD8+ T cells.

The sequencing sample was made of CD8+ T cells sorted from blood. The chain links TRBV14 to TRBJ1-6; D gene ambiguous. This clonotype originated in a woman under 30 in good health. CDR3 residues: CASSPFGLNYNSPLHF. The CDR3 bases are TGTGCCAGCAGCCCCTTCGGACTTAACTATAATTCACCCCTCCACTTT.